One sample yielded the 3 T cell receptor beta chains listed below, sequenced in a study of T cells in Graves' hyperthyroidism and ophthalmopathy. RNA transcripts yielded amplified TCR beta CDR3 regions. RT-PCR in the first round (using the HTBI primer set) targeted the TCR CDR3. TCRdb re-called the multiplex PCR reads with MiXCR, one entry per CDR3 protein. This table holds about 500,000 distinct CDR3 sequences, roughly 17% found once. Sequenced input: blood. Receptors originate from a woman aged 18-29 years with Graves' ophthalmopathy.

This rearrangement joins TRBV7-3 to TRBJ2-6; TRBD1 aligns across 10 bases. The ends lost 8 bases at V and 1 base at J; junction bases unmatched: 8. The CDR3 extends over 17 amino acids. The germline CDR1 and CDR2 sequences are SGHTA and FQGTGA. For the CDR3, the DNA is TGTGCCAGCGGCTCGGGACAGGGGAGATCTGGGGCCAACGTCCTGACTTTC. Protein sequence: CASGSGQGRSGANVLTF.

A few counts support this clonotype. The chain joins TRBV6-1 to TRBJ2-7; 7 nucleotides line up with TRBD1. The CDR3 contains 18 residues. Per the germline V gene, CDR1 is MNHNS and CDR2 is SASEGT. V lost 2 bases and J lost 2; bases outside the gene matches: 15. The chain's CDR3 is CASSEIAGGRRKTYEQYF. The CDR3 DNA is TGTGCCAGCAGTGAAATAGCAGGGGGACGAAGAAAAACCTACGAGCAGTACTTC.

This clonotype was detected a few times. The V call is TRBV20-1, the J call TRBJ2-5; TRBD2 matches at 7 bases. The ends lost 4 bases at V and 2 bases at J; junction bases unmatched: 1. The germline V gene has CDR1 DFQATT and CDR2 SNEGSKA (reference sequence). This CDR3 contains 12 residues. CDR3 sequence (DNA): TGCAGTGCTACTAGCGGACAAGAGACCCAGTACTTC. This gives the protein CSATSGQETQYF.